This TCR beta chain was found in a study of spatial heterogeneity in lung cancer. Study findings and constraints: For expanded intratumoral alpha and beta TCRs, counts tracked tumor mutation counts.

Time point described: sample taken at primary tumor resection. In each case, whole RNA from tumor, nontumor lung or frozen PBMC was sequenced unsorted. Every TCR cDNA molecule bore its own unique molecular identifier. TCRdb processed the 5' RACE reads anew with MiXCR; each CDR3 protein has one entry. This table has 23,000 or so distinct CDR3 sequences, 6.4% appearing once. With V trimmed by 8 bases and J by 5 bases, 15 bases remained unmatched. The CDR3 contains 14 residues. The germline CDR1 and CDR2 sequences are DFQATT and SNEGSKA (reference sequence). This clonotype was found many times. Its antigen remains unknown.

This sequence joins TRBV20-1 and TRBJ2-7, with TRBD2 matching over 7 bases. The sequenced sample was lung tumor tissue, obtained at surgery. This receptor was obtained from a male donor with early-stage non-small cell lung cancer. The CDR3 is CSSSRGGGINEQYF. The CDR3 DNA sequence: TGCAGTTCCTCCCGGGGCGGGGGAATCAACGAGCAGTACTTC.